These 14 T cell receptor beta chains originate from one sample sequenced in a study of vaccination effects on CD4 cells after COVID-19. Libraries were prepared by immunoSEQ multiplex PCR; TCRdb keeps only in-frame clonotypes and omits some of them. The sample yields around 66,000 clones, roughly 74% seen once. The authors isolated CD4+ T cells after roughly eleven days of culture. Each participant was given two doses of one vaccine (BNT162b2 or mRNA-1273). Their antigens are not known. The sample consisted of CD4+ T cells from PBMCs cultured without peptide, taken after COVID-19 vaccination. These receptors were obtained from a human donor who received a COVID-19 vaccine.

The V call is TRBV2, the J call TRBJ1-5, with a possible D match to TRBD1 (6 bases). The CDR3 totals 15 residues. Germline V gene lookup returns CDR1 SNHLY and CDR2 FYNNEI. V gave up 4 bases and J gave up 0 bases, with 10 bases separating them. CDR3 nucleotide sequence: TGTGCCAGCAGTGGGACAGAGATTAGCAATCAGCCCCAGCATTTT. This encodes CASSGTEISNQPQHF.

The genes are TRBV18 and TRBJ2-3; perhaps TRBD1 as D (6 bases). Germline V CDR1 and CDR2: KGHSH, LQKENI. V lost 2 bases to trimming and J lost 2 bases, with 11 bases between them. CDR3 length equals 15 residues. The CDR3 loop reads CASSPNQGFTDTQYF. Written as DNA, the CDR3 is TGTGCCAGCTCACCAAACCAGGGGTTCACAGATACGCAGTATTTT.

This rearrangement joins TRBV19 to TRBJ1-4, with D possibly being TRBD1 (6 bases). Trimming took off 6 bases at V and 4 bases at J, with 15 bases between the two ends. The CDR3 length is 15 residues. CDR1 is LNHDA, CDR2 SQIVND, per germline (reference sequence). CDR3: CASRPLQGNNEKLFF. CDR3 DNA sequence: TGTGCCAGTAGACCCCTACAGGGAAATAATGAAAAACTGTTTTTT.

This sequence joins TRBV7-3 and TRBJ2-1; D possibly corresponds to TRBD1 (5 bases). The V gene's germline CDR1 is SGHTA and CDR2 FQGTGA. The CDR3 runs 13 residues. V lost 4 bases and J 5 bases, leaving 9 bases between the germline ends. The CDR3 bases are TGTGCCAGCAGCTCCCGACAGCACAATGAGCAGTTCTTC. Its protein product is CASSSRQHNEQFF. The full variable domain, with the rest looked up from reference TRBV7-3 and TRBJ2-1, is GAGVSQTPSNKVTEKGKYVELRCDPISGHTALYWYRQSLGQGPEFLIYFQGTGAADDSGLPNDRFFAVRPEGSVSTLKIQRTERGDSAVYLCASSSRQHNEQFFGPGTRLTVL.

The V gene is TRBV2, the J gene TRBJ2-2; 7 bases are shared with TRBD1. The CDR3 totals 14 residues. CDR1 and CDR2 from the germline V gene are SNHLY and FYNNEI. Trimming cost V 5 bases and J 1 base; bases outside gene matches: 1. Here the CDR3 reads CASSRQGNTGELFF. In DNA form, the CDR3 reads TGTGCCAGCAGTCGACAGGGGAACACCGGGGAGCTGTTTTTT.

This clone was seen a few times. This sequence joins TRBV5-6 and TRBJ1-2; 9 nucleotides agree with TRBD1. V was pared by 3 bases and J by 1 base, with 7 bases of the junction left unmatched. Germline V gene sequence: CDR1 SGHDT, CDR2 YYEEEE. The CDR3 runs to 16 residues. In DNA form, the CDR3 reads TGTGCCAGCAGCTCGACCGGGACAGGGCGTAACTATGGCTACACCTTC. It is translated as CASSSTGTGRNYGYTF.

This clone was found once. This chain connects TRBV27 to TRBJ2-1; D unclear. The CDR3 length is 16 residues. Germline CDR1 MNHEY, CDR2 SMNVEV (reference sequence). V was shortened by 0 bases and J by 4 bases, with 13 bases between the two germline ends. For the CDR3, the DNA is TGTGCCAGCAGTTTATCTAACCCAAGCTATTACAATGAGCAGTTCTTC. The encoded protein is CASSLSNPSYYNEQFF.

This clone has only one observation. The chain carries TRBV18 and TRBJ1-1; TRBD1 might be the D (6 bases). Trimming took 3 bases from V and 0 from J, leaving 8 bases between them. The CDR3 runs to 14 residues. Per the germline V gene, CDR1 is KGHSH and CDR2 is LQKENI. The CDR3 loop reads CASSPDSMNTEAFF. The CDR3 DNA sequence: TGTGCCAGCTCACCGGACAGCATGAACACTGAAGCTTTCTTT. The variable domain in full, with the rest retrieved from reference TRBV18 and TRBJ1-1, is NAGVMQNPRHLVRRRGQEARLRCSPMKGHSHVYWYRQLPEEGLKFMVYLQKENIIDESGMPKERFSAEFPKEGPSILRIQQVVRGDSAAYFCASSPDSMNTEAFFGQGTRLTVV.

V gene TRBV6-2 or TRBV6-3 combines with J gene TRBJ1-5; D is possibly TRBD1 (5 bases). Deletions cut 3 bases from V and 9 bases from J, with 24 bases between. The CDR3 sequence is 17 residues long. Germline V lookup: CDR1 MNHEY, CDR2 SVGEGT. The CDR3 coding sequence is TGTGCCAGCAGTTATCCAACCTTAACAGGCGGGCAGGGGCCCCAGCATTTT. It is translated as CASSYPTLTGGQGPQHF.

The chain combines TRBV5-1 with TRBJ1-1; TRBD1 agrees at 8 bases. V gave up 4 bases and J gave up 1 base; unmatched junction bases: 3. The CDR3 runs to 14 residues. The germline V gene encodes CDR1 SGHRS and CDR2 YFSETQ. CDR3 loop: CASSKTGENTEAFF. CDR3 coding DNA: TGCGCCAGCAGCAAGACAGGGGAGAACACTGAAGCTTTCTTT. Looking up the rest from reference TRBV5-1 and TRBJ1-1 gives the full variable domain: KAGVTQTPRYLIKTRGQQVTLSCSPISGHRSVSWYQQTPGQGLQFLFEYFSETQRNKGNFPGRFSGRQFSNSRSEMNVSTLELGDSALYLCASSKTGENTEAFFGQGTRLTVV.

The chain carries TRBV5-1 and TRBJ1-1, with a possible D match to TRBD1 (6 bases). CDR3 size: 13 residues. The V end lost 5 bases, the J end lost 3 bases, and 11 bases lay between the germline ends. The V gene's germline CDR1 is SGHRS and CDR2 YFSETQ. The CDR3 DNA reads as TGCGCCAGCAGAGTCACAGGGCACACTGAAGCTTTCTTT. Translating it yields CASRVTGHTEAFF.

The chain links TRBV9 to TRBJ2-5; tentative D call: TRBD1 (5 bases). The CDR3 totals 12 residues. The germline V and J ends were trimmed by 7 bases and 2 bases, with 9 bases remaining between them. Germline-derived CDR1 and CDR2 are SGDLS and YYNGEE. Here the CDR3 reads CASGADQETQYF. In DNA, the CDR3 is TGTGCCAGCGGGGCGGATCAAGAGACCCAGTACTTC.

The V gene is TRBV5-1, the J gene TRBJ2-2; 10 bases align to TRBD2. The ends lost 5 bases at V and 2 bases at J; junction bases unmatched: 3. The CDR3 is 15 residues long. Germline V CDR1 and CDR2: SGHRS, YFSETQ. Here the CDR3 DNA reads TGCGCCAGCAGTAGCGGGGGGCCAAACACCGGGGAGCTGTTTTTT. Its translation is CASSSGGPNTGELFF.

The chain has TRBV19 and TRBJ2-4; TRBD2 matches at 7 bases. The ends lost 5 bases at V and 7 bases at J; junction bases unmatched: 2. The V gene's germline CDR1 is LNHDA and CDR2 SQIVND (reference sequence). This CDR3 region has 12 residues. The CDR3 here is CASSSSGNIQYF. DNA of the CDR3: TGTGCCAGTAGTTCTAGCGGTAACATTCAGTACTTC.